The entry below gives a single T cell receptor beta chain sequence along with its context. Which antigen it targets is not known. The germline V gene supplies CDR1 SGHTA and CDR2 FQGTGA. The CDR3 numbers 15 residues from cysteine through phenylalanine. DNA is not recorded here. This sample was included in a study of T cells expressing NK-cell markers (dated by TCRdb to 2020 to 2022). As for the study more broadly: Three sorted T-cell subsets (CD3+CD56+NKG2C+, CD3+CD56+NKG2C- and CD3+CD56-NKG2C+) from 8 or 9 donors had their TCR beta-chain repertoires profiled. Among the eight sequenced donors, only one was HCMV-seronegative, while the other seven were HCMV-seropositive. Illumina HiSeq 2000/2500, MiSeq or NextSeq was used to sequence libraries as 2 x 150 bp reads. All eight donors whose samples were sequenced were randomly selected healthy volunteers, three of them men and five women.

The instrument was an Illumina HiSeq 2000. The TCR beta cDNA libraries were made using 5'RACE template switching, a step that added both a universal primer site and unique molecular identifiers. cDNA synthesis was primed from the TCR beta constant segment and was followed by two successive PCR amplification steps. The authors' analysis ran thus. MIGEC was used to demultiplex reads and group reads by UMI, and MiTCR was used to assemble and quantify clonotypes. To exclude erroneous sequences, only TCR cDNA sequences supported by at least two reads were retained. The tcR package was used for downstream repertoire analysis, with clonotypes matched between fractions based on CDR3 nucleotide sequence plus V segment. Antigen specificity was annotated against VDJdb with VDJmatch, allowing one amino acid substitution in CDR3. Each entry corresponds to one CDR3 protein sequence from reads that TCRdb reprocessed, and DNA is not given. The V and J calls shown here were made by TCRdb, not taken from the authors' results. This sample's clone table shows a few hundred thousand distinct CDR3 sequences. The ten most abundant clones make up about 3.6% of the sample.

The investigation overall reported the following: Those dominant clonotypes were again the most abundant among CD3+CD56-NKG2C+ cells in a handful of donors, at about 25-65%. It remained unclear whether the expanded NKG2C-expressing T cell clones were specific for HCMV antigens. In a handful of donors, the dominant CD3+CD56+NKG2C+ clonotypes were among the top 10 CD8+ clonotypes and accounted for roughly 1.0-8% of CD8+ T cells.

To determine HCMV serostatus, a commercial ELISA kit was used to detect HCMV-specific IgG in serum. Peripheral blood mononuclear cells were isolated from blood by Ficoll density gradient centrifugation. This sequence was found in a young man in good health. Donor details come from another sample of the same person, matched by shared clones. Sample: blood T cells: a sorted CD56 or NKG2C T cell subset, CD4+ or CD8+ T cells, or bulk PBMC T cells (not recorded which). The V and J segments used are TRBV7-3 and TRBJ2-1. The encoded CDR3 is CASSLFGVASDEQFF.